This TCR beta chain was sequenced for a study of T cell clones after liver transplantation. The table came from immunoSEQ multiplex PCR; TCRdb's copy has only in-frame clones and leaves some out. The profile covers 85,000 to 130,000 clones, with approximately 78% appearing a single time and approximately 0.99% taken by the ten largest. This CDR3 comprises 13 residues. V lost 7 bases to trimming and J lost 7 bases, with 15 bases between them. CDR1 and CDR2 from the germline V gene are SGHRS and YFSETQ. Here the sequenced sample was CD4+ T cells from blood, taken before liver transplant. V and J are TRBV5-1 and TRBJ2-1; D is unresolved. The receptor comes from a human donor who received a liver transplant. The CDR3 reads CASASVLENEQFF. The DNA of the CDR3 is TGCGCCAGCGCCTCCGTCCTAGAAAATGAGCAGTTCTTC.